This T cell receptor (beta chain) was profiled in a study of T-cell reconstitution after alpha-beta-depleted transplantation in children. Study-level results: After transplant, at about two months, alpha-beta T cells were reportedly derived from several hundred expanded graft clones. From newly produced T cells came most of the T-cell counts and diversity one year after transplant. Some patients owed their high day-60 TCRbeta diversity to surviving recipient T cells and thymic progenitors.

Of note for this clonotype: Its antigen remains unidentified.

Unique molecular identifiers were built into the TCRbeta library. MiXCR, applied by TCRdb to the PCR reads, yields one record per CDR3 protein. The sample lists 500,000 to 650,000 distinct CDR3 sequences; around 10% were seen once. The TCR sequence derives from a female patient aged 2-10 years who had a stem cell transplant for aplastic anemia, so the T cells may come from the graft donor. The sample was PBMCs, mostly from graft donor cells, taken 180 days after TCRalphabeta/CD19-depleted stem cell transplant.

CDR3 loop: CASSLSSRGSPYNEQFF. CDR3 sequence (DNA): TGTGCCAGCAGTTTATCTTCGCGCGGGAGTCCCTACAATGAGCAGTTCTTC. The chain employs TRBV12-3 or TRBV12-4 and TRBJ2-1, with TRBD2 matching over 7 bases. The CDR3 extends over 17 amino acids. V was clipped by 2 bases and J by 2 bases; unmatched bases: 9.